The source of this T cell receptor beta chain is a study of T cell responses to AZD1222 COVID-19 vaccine. The CDR3 has 16 residues. Clones were sequenced by immunoSEQ multiplex PCR, and TCRdb holds only the in-frame ones, with some missing. The sample yields 86,000 or so clones, around 90% seen once. The starting material was peripheral blood, obtained on day 0 of AZD1222 vaccination. The V call is TRBV21-1, the J call TRBJ1-1; TRBD1, the table's D call, lacks a check against the DNA. TRBV21-1 is a pseudogene. This receptor was obtained from an adult in good health. This CDR3 reads CASSNTGDPMNTEAFF. Written as DNA, the CDR3 is TGTGCCAGCAGCAACACAGGGGATCCCATGAACACTGAAGCTTTCTTT.